The clone carrying this TCR beta chain has a handful of counts. These data belong to a study of regulatory T cells in long-lasting Graves disease. The germline CDR1 and CDR2 sequences are KGHSH and LQKENI. V lost 3 bases to trimming and J lost 4 bases; unmatched junction nucleotides: 13. The CDR3 is 17 residues long. Stated time point: newly diagnosed GD, antithyroid drugs for less than 3 months. Researchers made the TCR library from RNA that was extracted from PBMCs. The source of the patients was an endocrinology department in Xi'an, China. Combining iRepertoire HTBI primers with Arm-PCR of CDR3 regions, the authors built TCR beta libraries. TCRdb re-called the multiplex PCR reads with MiXCR, one entry per CDR3 protein. The sample yields about 460,000 distinct CDR3 sequences, roughly 15% seen once. These same records also appear under a second study, on T cells in Graves' hyperthyroidism and ophthalmopathy.

Sequencing used peripheral blood mononuclear cells (PBMCs), obtained at new diagnosis, from a patient treated with antithyroid drugs. The TCR comes from a woman in her forties or fifties with Graves disease. This chain joins TRBV18 and TRBJ2-3, with TRBD2 matching 7 bases. The CDR3 protein is CASSPLPGGRSADTQYF. The CDR3, as DNA: TGTGCCAGCTCACCGCTCCCGGGCGGGAGAAGTGCAGATACGCAGTATTTT.